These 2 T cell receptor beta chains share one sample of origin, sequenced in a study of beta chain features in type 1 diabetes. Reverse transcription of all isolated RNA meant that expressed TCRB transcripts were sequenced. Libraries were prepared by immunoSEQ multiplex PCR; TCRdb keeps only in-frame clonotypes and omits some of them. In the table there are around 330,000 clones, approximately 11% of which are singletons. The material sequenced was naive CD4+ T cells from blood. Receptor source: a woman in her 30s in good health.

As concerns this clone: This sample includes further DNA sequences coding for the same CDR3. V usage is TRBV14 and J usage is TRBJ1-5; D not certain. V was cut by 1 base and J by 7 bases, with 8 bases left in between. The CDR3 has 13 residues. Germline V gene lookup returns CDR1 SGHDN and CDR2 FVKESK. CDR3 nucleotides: TGTGCCAGCAGCCAAGTAGCGGGACAGCCCCAGCATTTT. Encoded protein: CASSQVAGQPQHF.

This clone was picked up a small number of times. CDR3 in DNA: TGTGCCAGCAGATCCGGGACAGGGGCCTCGCCCCAGCATTTT. This sequence encodes CASRSGTGASPQHF. This chain connects TRBV28 to TRBJ1-5; 10 bases are shared with TRBD1. V lost 6 bases to trimming and J lost 9 bases; unmatched junction nucleotides: 8. The CDR3 is 14 residues long. CDR1 MDHEN and CDR2 SYDVKM come from the germline V gene.